A single sample gave rise to the 2 T cell receptor beta chains below, sequenced in a study of control samples from healthy donors and cancer patients. Assay used: immunoSEQ multiplex PCR; TCRdb lists only in-frame clones, some missing. Altogether 84,000 or so clones are present, roughly 91% being singletons, with the ten largest covering 15% to 20%. Sequenced: blood. The receptors originated from a man between 45 and 60 years old in good health.

In its sample, this clone is medium-sized. The chain carries TRBV27 and TRBJ2-1; D is ambiguous. V shed 9 bases and J shed 6 bases, with 3 bases lying between them. The CDR3 extends over 9 amino acids. Per germline, CDR1 MNHEY and CDR2 SMNVEV (reference sequence). CDR3 in DNA: TGTGCCAGGGGCAATGAGCAGTTCTTC. Its translation is CARGNEQFF.

The V call is TRBV18, the J call TRBJ1-4; D not resolved. The CDR3 loop spans 16 amino acids. The ends were cut back, 1 base at V and 4 bases at J, with 13 bases in the middle. Germline V lookup: CDR1 KGHSH, CDR2 LQKENI. The CDR3 here is CASSPRVPRRNEKLFF. The CDR3 DNA reads as TGTGCCAGCTCACCACGGGTACCCCGACGTAATGAAAAACTGTTTTTT.